The entry below gives a single TCR beta chain sequence along with its context. The sample is drawn from a study of blood T cell repertoires in COVID-19. Study-wide context: Samples representing acute and convalescent COVID-19 were sourced from the United States, Italy and Spain. Nucleic acid was either cDNA or gDNA, and it came from T cells, B-cell-depleted T cells, or PBMCs.

In the study's own analysis: Amplification of reference gene primers provided the estimated nucleated cell counts. Clones were sequenced by immunoSEQ multiplex PCR, and TCRdb holds only the in-frame ones, with some missing. V, J and clone size were drawn from that table, and D and trimming were deduced from the DNA. This sample has about 120,000 clones, with 88% found just once. Trimming at V came to 5 bases and at J to 0 bases, leaving 10 bases not matched to a gene. CDR1 MDHEN and CDR2 SYDVKM come from the germline V gene. The CDR3 runs to 16 residues. This receptor was taken from a woman in her forties or fifties with active or convalescent COVID-19. The sample taken for sequencing was peripheral blood. The V call is TRBV28, the J call TRBJ2-7; 7 nucleotides align to TRBD1. The CDR3 region is CASSPYTGVRSYEQYF. Written as DNA, the CDR3 is TGTGCCAGCAGTCCATATACAGGGGTCCGCTCCTACGAGCAGTACTTC.